The present T cell receptor beta chain was sequenced within a study of cytomegalovirus exposure and HLA in healthy donors. The PCR used 60 Vbeta and 13 Jbeta primers. Produced via immunoSEQ multiplex PCR; TCRdb's table is partial and in-frame only. This table holds about 96,000 clones, around 79% found once. General study points: Clonal expansion, a later analysis showed, was greater in HLA-associated TCR beta chains than in equally common others.

Germline CDR1 SGHTA, CDR2 FQGTGA. V shed 5 bases, J shed 1 base, and the junction held 6 bases outside the gene matches. The CDR3 is 15 residues long. With respect to this clone: As yet, its antigen is unknown.

What was sequenced was PBMCs. The clonotype comes from a female donor in good health and CMV-seropositive. The gene calls are TRBV7-3 and TRBJ2-3, with TRBD2 matching over 7 bases. This CDR3 is CASSPTTSGTDTQYF. CDR3 nucleotide sequence: TGTGCCAGCAGCCCGACCACTAGCGGCACAGATACGCAGTATTTT.